Here is one TCR beta chain with its context. The antigen is not known. One end of the junction varies from germline; a read error may be responsible. The data were obtained in a study of T cells in Graves' hyperthyroidism and ophthalmopathy. Whole-study results and caveats: Using 13 V-J features, a model discriminated ophthalmopathy from stable hyperthyroidism.

RNA transcripts gave rise to amplified TCR beta CDR3 regions. A set of HTBI primers served as the primers for a first-round RT-PCR of the TCR CDR3. One entry per CDR3 protein, called by TCRdb with MiXCR from the multiplex PCR reads. The table lists approximately 500,000 distinct CDR3 sequences, under 60% of them singletons. Hyperthyroidism was newly diagnosed in patients aged 18 to 65 (duration under 2 months). Uncontrolled infections, other autoimmune diseases, pregnancy or lactation led to exclusion of patients. Diagnoses used clinical symptoms, serum thyroxine and TRAb, thyroid ultrasound and orbital computed tomography. The CDR3 sequence is 15 residues long. Germline-derived CDR1 and CDR2 are LNHDA and SQIVND (reference sequence).

This clonotype was sampled from a woman aged 18-30 years with Graves' hyperthyroidism. Material for sequencing was peripheral blood or thyroid tissue (not recorded which). The rearrangement links TRBV19 to TRBJ1-4; D uncertain. CDR3 region: CASRKETLANEELFF. CDR3 DNA: TGTGCCAGTAGGAAAGAGACTCTAGCTAATGAAGAACTGTTTTTT.